One sample yielded the 12 T cell receptor beta chains listed below, sequenced in a study of long-term antiretroviral therapy in people with HIV. immunoSEQ v3.0 was run at survey level. Data came from immunoSEQ multiplex PCR; TCRdb stores just in-frame clones and leaves some out. Here the sample spans about 27,000 clones, approximately 78% being singletons. The sequenced sample was unsorted PBMCs, obtained 3 years after starting antiretroviral therapy. The receptors stem from a man aged 40-49 years with HIV.

The J gene is TRBJ2-2, the V gene TRBV7-8; 10 nucleotides agree with TRBD1. CDR3 length: 16 amino acids. Germline assignment: CDR1 SGHVS and CDR2 FQNEAQ. Trimming removed 2 bases from V and 7 bases from J; junction bases left unmatched: 7. The CDR3 here is CASSLRDRGVGGELFF. CDR3 DNA: TGTGCCAGCAGCTTAAGGGACAGGGGCGTCGGCGGGGAGCTGTTTTTT.

The V gene is TRBV2, the J gene TRBJ2-3; 8 positions match TRBD2. V shed 0 bases and J 4 bases; nucleotides not matched to a gene: 9. The CDR3 has 17 residues. CDR1 is SNHLY, CDR2 FYNNEI, per germline. CDR3 nucleotides: TGTGCCAGCAGTGAAGCGGACCTAGCGGGCGGCTCAGATACGCAGTATTTT. Residues: CASSEADLAGGSDTQYF. Complete variable domain (other parts from reference TRBV2 and TRBJ2-3): EPEVTQTPSHQVTQMGQEVILRCVPISNHLYFYWYRQILGQKVEFLVSFYNNEISEKSEIFDDQFSVERPDGSNFTLKIRSTKLEDSAMYFCASSEADLAGGSDTQYFGPGTRLTVL.

This clone was counted a few times. The chain is built from TRBV27 and TRBJ1-2; TRBD1 matches 8 bases. This CDR3 has 14 amino acids. Germline V gives CDR1 MNHEY, CDR2 SMNVEV (reference sequence). With 10 bases clipped from V and 4 bases from J, the junction kept 11 bases outside the gene matches. DNA for the CDR3: TGTGCCATCCTTCTCAGGGGGCGCGTCTATGGCTACACCTTC. It translates to CAILLRGRVYGYTF.

The J gene is TRBJ1-1, the V gene TRBV28; D call uncertain. Trimming left V 7 bases short and J 4 bases short, with 16 bases between. The CDR3 is 14 residues long. Germline lookup yields CDR1 MDHEN and CDR2 SYDVKM. CDR3 region: CASKSARFGTEAFF. CDR3 DNA: TGTGCCAGCAAATCGGCCCGGTTCGGCACTGAAGCTTTCTTT. The whole variable domain, remainder taken from reference TRBV28 and TRBJ1-1, is DVKVTQSSRYLVKRTGEKVFLECVQDMDHENMFWYRQDPGLGLRLIYFSYDVKMKEKGDIPEGYSVSREKKERFSLILESASTNQTSMYLCASKSARFGTEAFFGQGTRLTVV.

Only a few counts were recorded for this clone. This chain uses TRBV6-1 with TRBJ2-7; TRBD1 matches at 9 bases. V lost 7 bases to trimming and J lost 4 bases; unmatched junction nucleotides: 11. Germline assignment: CDR1 MNHNS and CDR2 SASEGT. There are 15 residues in the CDR3. The CDR3 is CASTERTGVGYEQYF. In DNA, the CDR3 is TGTGCCAGCACCGAAAGGACAGGGGTGGGTTACGAGCAGTACTTC.

This clone was seen just once. V usage is TRBV19 and J usage is TRBJ2-4; D gene uncertain. The CDR3 contains 16 residues. The V gene's germline CDR1 is LNHDA and CDR2 SQIVND (reference sequence). The V gene lost 3 bases and the J gene lost 0 bases, with 12 bases spanning the gap. The CDR3 reads CASSIHSILAKNIQYF. The CDR3 DNA follows: TGTGCCAGTAGTATCCACTCCATCTTAGCCAAAAACATTCAGTACTTC.

The V and J genes are TRBV29-1 and TRBJ1-1; D unclear. Trimming stripped 6 bases from V and 0 bases from J, with 23 bases between. The CDR3 is 17 amino acids. The germline V gene has CDR1 SQVTM and CDR2 ANQGSEA. The CDR3 protein is CSVPNPADLFMNTEAFF. The CDR3 DNA is TGCAGCGTCCCCAACCCGGCAGACCTCTTCATGAACACTGAAGCTTTCTTT.

The chain recombines TRBV18 with TRBJ2-5; 8 bases agree with TRBD2. V dropped 3 bases and J dropped 4; count of bases not matched to a gene: 1. The CDR3 runs to 13 residues. CDR1 is KGHSH and CDR2 is LQKENI in the germline V gene. Written as DNA, the CDR3 is TGTGCCAGCTCACCTCTAGCGGGAGAGACCCAGTACTTC. Translated: CASSPLAGETQYF.

This clone was observed once. V is TRBV29-1 and J is TRBJ2-6, with D possibly being TRBD2 (6 bases). The CDR3 sequence is 17 residues long. V was pared by 5 bases and J by 0 bases, with 17 bases between. The germline V gene encodes CDR1 SQVTM and CDR2 ANQGSEA. CDR3 sequence reads: CSVHTTLGSSGANVLTF. Written as DNA, the CDR3 is TGCAGCGTTCATACGACCCTCGGGAGCTCTGGGGCCAACGTCCTGACTTTC.

J is TRBJ2-2 and V is TRBV15, with 8 nucleotides matching TRBD2. With 8 bases clipped from V and 4 bases from J, the junction kept 9 bases outside the gene matches. Germline V gene data show CDR1 as LNHNV and CDR2 as YYDKDF (reference sequence). The CDR3 consists of 15 residues. In nucleotides, the CDR3 is TGTGCCACCGGACTAGCCAGTGCGGGCACCGGGGAGCTGTTTTTT. The encoded protein is CATGLASAGTGELFF. Variable domain in full (rest from reference TRBV15 and TRBJ2-2): DAMVIQNPRYQVTQFGKPVTLSCSQTLNHNVMYWYQQKSSQAPKLLFHYYDKDFNNEADTPDNFQSRRPNTSFCFLDIRSPGLGDTAMYLCATGLASAGTGELFFGEGSRLTVL.

The gene calls are TRBV9 and TRBJ1-1; no reliable D call. In germline, CDR1 is SGDLS, CDR2 YYNGEE. Trimming took off 0 bases at V and 1 base at J, with 4 bases between the two ends. The CDR3 loop spans 13 amino acids. CDR3 region: CASSVVRNTEAFF. CDR3 coding DNA: TGTGCCAGCAGCGTAGTTCGGAACACTGAAGCTTTCTTT.

The chain recombines TRBV15 with TRBJ1-2; D is perhaps TRBD1 (6 bases). The germline V gene has CDR1 LNHNV and CDR2 YYDKDF (reference sequence). V lost 3 bases, J lost 7 bases, and 15 bases lay in between. The CDR3 spans 14 residues. In DNA, the CDR3 is TGTGCCACCAGCAGGACAGGCTTTGGAATTGGCTACACCTTC. It is translated as CATSRTGFGIGYTF. Looking up the rest from reference TRBV15 and TRBJ1-2 gives the full variable domain: DAMVIQNPRYQVTQFGKPVTLSCSQTLNHNVMYWYQQKSSQAPKLLFHYYDKDFNNEADTPDNFQSRRPNTSFCFLDIRSPGLGDTAMYLCATSRTGFGIGYTFGSGTRLTVV.